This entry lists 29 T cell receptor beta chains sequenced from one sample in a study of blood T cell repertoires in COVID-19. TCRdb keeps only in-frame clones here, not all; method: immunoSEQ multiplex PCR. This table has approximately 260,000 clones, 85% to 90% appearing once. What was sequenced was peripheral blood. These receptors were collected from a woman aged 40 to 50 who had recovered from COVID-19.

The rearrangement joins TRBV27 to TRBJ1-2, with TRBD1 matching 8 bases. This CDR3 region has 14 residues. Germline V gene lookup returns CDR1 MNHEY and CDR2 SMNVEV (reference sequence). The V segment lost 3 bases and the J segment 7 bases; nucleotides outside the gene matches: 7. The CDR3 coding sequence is TGTGCCAGCAGTTTTGCCCAGGGGGCTTTTGGCTACACCTTC. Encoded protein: CASSFAQGAFGYTF.

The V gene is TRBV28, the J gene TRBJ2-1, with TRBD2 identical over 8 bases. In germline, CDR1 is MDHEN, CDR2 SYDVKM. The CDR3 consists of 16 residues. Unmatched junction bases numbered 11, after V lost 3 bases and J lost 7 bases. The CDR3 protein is CASSFPLSSGSNEQFF. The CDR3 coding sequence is TGTGCCAGCAGTTTTCCTCTTTCTAGCGGGTCTAATGAGCAGTTCTTC.

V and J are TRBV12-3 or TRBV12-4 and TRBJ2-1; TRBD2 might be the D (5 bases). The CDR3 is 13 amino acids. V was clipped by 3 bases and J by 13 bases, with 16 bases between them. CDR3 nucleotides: TGTGCCAGCAGTTTCTTCTCCAGCGCGGGTCAGTTCTTC. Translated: CASSFFSSAGQFF.

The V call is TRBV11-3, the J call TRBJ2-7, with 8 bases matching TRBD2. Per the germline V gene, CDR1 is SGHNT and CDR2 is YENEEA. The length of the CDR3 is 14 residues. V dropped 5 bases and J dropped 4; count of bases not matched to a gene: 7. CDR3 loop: CASSPGGGEYEQYF. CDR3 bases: TGTGCCAGCAGCCCCGGGGGGGGCGAGTACGAGCAGTACTTC.

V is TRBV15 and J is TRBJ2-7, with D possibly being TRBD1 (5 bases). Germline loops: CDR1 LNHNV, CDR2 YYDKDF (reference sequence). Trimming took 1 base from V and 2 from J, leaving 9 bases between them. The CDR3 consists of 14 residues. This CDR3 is CATSRGVTAYEQYF. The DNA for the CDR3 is TGTGCCACCAGCAGAGGTGTGACAGCCTACGAGCAGTACTTC. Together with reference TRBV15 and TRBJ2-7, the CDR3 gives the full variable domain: DAMVIQNPRYQVTQFGKPVTLSCSQTLNHNVMYWYQQKSSQAPKLLFHYYDKDFNNEADTPDNFQSRRPNTSFCFLDIRSPGLGDTAMYLCATSRGVTAYEQYFGPGTRLTVT.

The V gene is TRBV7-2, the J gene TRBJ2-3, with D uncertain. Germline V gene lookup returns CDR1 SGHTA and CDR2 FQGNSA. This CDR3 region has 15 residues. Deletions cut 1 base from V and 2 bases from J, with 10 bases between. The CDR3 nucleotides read TGTGCCAGCAGCTTAGATTCCTTATCCACAGATACGCAGTATTTT. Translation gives CASSLDSLSTDTQYF.

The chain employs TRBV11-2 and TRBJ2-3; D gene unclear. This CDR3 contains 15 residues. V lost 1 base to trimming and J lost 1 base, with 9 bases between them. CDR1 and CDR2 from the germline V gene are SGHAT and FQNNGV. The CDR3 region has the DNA TGTGCCAGCAGCTTAGGTGCGGCCGGCACAGATACGCAGTATTTT. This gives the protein CASSLGAAGTDTQYF.

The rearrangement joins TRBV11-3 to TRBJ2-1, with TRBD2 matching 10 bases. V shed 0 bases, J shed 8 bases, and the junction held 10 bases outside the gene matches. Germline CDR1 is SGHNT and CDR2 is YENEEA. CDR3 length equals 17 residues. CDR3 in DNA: TGTGCCAGCAGCTTAGATAAAGGGCTAGCGGGGGTGGATGAGCAGTTCTTC. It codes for CASSLDKGLAGVDEQFF.

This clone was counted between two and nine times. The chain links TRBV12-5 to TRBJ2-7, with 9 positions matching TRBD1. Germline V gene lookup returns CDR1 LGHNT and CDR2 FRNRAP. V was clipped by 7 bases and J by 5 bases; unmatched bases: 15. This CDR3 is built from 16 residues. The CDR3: CASAQIPGQGFDEQYF. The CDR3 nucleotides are TGTGCTAGTGCTCAGATACCGGGACAGGGTTTCGACGAGCAGTACTTC. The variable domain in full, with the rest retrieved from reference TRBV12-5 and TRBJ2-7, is DARVTQTPRHKVTEMGQEVTMRCQPILGHNTVFWYRQTMMQGLELLAYFRNRAPLDDSGMPKDRFSAEMPDATLATLKIQPSEPRDSAVYFCASAQIPGQGFDEQYFGPGTRLTVT.

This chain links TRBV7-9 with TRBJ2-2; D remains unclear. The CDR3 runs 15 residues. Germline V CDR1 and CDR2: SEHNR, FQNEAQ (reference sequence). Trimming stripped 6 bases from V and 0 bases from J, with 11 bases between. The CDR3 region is CASSPLYANTGELFF. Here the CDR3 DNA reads TGTGCCAGCAGTCCTCTCTACGCGAACACCGGGGAGCTGTTTTTT.

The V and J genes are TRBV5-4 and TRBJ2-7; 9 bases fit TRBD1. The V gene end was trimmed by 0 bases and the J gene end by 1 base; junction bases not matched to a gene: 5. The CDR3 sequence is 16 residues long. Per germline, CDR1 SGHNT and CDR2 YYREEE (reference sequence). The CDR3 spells CASSLAPGQGSYEQYF. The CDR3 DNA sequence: TGTGCCAGCAGCTTGGCACCGGGACAGGGTTCCTACGAGCAGTACTTC.

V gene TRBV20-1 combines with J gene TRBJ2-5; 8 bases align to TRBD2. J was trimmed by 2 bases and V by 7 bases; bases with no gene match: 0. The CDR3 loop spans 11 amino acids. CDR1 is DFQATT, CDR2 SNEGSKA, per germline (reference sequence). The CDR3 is CSVAGQETQYF. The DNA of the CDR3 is TGCAGTGTAGCGGGACAAGAGACCCAGTACTTC.

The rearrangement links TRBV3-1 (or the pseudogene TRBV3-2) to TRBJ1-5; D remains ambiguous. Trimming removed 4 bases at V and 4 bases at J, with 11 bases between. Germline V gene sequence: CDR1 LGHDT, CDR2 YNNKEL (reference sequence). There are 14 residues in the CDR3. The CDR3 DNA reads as TGTGCCAGCAGCCCAACCAATCGGAATCAGCCCCAGCATTTT. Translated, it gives CASSPTNRNQPQHF.

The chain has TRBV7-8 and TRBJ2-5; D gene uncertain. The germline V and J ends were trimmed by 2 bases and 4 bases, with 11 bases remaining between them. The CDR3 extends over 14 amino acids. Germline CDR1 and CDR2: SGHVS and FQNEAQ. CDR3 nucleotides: TGTGCCAGCAGCTTAATGGCGGCGAGAGAGACCCAGTACTTC. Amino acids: CASSLMAARETQYF. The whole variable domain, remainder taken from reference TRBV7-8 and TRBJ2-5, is GAGVSQSPRYKVAKRGQDVALRCDPISGHVSLFWYQQALGQGPEFLTYFQNEAQLDKSGLPSDRFFAERPEGSVSTLKIQRTQQEDSAVYLCASSLMAARETQYFGPGTRLLVL.

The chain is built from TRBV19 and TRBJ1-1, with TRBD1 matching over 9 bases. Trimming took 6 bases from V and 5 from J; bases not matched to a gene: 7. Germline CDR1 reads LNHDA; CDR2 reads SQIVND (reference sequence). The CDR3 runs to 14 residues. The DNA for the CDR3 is TGTGCCAGTAGACCACAGGGGGCTCATACTGAAGCTTTCTTT. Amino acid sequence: CASRPQGAHTEAFF.

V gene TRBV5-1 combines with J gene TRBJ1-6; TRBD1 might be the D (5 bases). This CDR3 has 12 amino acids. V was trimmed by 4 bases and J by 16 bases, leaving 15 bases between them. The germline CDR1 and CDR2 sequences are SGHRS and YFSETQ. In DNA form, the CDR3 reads TGCGCCAGCAGCGGGGAACAGGCGGAGCTCCACTTT. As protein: CASSGEQAELHF.

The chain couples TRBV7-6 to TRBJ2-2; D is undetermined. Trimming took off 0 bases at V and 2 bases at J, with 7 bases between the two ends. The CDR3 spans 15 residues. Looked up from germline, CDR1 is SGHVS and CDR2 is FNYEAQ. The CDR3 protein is CASSLAHTNTGELFF. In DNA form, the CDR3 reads TGTGCCAGCAGCTTAGCGCATACTAACACCGGGGAGCTGTTTTTT.

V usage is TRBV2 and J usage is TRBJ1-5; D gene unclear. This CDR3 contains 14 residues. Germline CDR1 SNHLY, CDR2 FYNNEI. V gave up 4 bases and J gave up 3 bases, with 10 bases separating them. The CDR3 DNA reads TGTGCCAGCAGTGGAAACAGTCACAATCAGCCCCAGCATTTT. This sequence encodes CASSGNSHNQPQHF.

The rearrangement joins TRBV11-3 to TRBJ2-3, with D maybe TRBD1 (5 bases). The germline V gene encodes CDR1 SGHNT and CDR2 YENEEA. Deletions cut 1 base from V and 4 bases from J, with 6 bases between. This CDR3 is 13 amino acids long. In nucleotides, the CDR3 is TGTGCCAGCAGCTTAGCACAGGCAGATACGCAGTATTTT. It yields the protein CASSLAQADTQYF.

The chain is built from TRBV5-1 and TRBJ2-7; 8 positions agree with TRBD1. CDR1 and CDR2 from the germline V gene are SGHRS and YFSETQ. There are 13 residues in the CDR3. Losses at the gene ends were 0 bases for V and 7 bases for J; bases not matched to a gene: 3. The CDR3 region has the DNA TGCGCCAGCAGCTTGGGACAGGGGTTGGAGCAGTACTTC. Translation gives CASSLGQGLEQYF. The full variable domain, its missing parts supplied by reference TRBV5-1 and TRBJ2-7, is KAGVTQTPRYLIKTRGQQVTLSCSPISGHRSVSWYQQTPGQGLQFLFEYFSETQRNKGNFPGRFSGRQFSNSRSEMNVSTLELGDSALYLCASSLGQGLEQYFGPGTRLTVT.

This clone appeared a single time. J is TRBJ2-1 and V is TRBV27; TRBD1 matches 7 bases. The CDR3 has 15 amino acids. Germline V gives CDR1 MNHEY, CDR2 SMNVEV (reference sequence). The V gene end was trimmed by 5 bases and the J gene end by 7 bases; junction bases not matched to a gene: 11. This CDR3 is CASSPRQGIGNEQFF. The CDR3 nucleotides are TGTGCCAGCAGTCCGCGACAGGGAATCGGGAATGAGCAGTTCTTC.

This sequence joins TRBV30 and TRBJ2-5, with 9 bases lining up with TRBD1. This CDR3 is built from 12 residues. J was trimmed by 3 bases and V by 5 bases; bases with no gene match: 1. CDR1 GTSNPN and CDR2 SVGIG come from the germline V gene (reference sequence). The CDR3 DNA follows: TGTGCCTGGGGGACAGGGAAAGAGACCCAGTACTTC. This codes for CAWGTGKETQYF.

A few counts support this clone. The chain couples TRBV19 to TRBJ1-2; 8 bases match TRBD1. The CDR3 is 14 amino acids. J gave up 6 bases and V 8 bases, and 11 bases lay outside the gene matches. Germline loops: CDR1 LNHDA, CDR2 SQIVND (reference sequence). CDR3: CASFPQTGADGYTF. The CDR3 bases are TGTGCCAGTTTTCCCCAGACAGGGGCGGATGGCTACACCTTC.

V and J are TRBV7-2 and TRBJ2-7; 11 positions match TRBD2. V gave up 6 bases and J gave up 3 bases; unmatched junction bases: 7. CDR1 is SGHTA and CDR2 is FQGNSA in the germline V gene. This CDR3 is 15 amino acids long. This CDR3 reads CASRRGLAENYEQYF. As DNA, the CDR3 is TGTGCCAGCAGAAGGGGACTAGCGGAAAACTACGAGCAGTACTTC.

The CDR3 protein is CASSTTGGALHF. CDR3 nucleotide sequence: TGTGCCAGCAGTACCACCGGGGGGGCCCTCCACTTT. The V gene is TRBV6-5, the J gene TRBJ1-6; tentative D call: TRBD1 (5 bases). V was shortened by 5 bases and J by 14 bases, with 13 bases between the two germline ends. The length of the CDR3 is 12 residues. Looked up from germline, CDR1 is MNHEY and CDR2 is SVGAGI.

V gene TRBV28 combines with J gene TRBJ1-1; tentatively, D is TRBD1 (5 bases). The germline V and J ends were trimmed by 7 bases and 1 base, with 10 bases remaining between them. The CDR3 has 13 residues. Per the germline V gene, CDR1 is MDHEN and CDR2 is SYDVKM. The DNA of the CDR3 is TGTGCCAGCATCGCGGGGCGGAACACTGAAGCTTTCTTT. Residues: CASIAGRNTEAFF.

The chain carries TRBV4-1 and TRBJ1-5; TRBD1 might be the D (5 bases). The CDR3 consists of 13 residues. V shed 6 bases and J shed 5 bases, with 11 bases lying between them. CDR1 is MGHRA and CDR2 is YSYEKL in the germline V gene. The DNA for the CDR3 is TGCGCCAGCAGTCCGACAGAGGATCAGCCCCAGCATTTT. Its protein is CASSPTEDQPQHF.

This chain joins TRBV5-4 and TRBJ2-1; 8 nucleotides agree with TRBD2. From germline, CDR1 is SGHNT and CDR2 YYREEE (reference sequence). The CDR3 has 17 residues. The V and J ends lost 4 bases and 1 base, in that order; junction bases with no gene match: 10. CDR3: CASSRSTAGDSYNEQFF. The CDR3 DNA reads TGTGCCAGCAGCCGATCGACAGCGGGGGATTCCTACAATGAGCAGTTCTTC.

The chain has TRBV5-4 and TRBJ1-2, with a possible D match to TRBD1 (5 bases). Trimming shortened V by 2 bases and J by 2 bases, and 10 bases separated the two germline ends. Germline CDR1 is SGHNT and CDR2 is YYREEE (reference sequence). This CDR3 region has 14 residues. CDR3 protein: CASSFSRVNYGYTF. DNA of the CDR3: TGTGCCAGCAGCTTCAGCAGGGTCAACTATGGCTACACCTTC.